Following are 8 T cell receptor beta chains from one sample sequenced in a study of T-cell memory formation after mild COVID-19. TCRdb passed the 5' RACE reads through MiXCR, listing each CDR3 protein once. The sample yields around 320,000 distinct CDR3 sequences, around 28% seen once. The sequenced material came from PBMCs or a T cell subset sorted from them (not recorded which). Receptors were obtained from an adult woman who had mild COVID-19 (a few samples of this study predate the infection). Cell type and time point are not known.

This clonotype was observed a handful of times. The chain recombines TRBV5-1 with TRBJ2-7, with D perhaps TRBD1 (5 bases). Germline V lookup: CDR1 SGHRS, CDR2 YFSETQ. The CDR3 loop spans 14 amino acids. The germline V and J ends were trimmed by 2 bases and 4 bases, with 13 bases remaining between them. The CDR3 here is CASSLETDFYEQYF. The DNA of the CDR3 is TGCGCCAGCAGCTTAGAGACAGATTTTTACGAGCAGTACTTC. Full variable domain (rest looked up from reference TRBV5-1 and TRBJ2-7): KAGVTQTPRYLIKTRGQQVTLSCSPISGHRSVSWYQQTPGQGLQFLFEYFSETQRNKGNFPGRFSGRQFSNSRSEMNVSTLELGDSALYLCASSLETDFYEQYFGPGTRLTVT.

This clonotype was detected only a few times. V gene TRBV27 combines with J gene TRBJ2-1; D perhaps matches TRBD2 (6 bases). There are 14 residues in the CDR3. Looked up from germline, CDR1 is MNHEY and CDR2 is SMNVEV (reference sequence). V was clipped by 3 bases and J by 8 bases, with 14 bases between them. CDR3 sequence (DNA): TGTGCCAGCAGTTTGGGACTTCCCGGGCATGAGCAGTTCTTC. Amino acid sequence: CASSLGLPGHEQFF.

In this sample, this clonotype turned up a few times. This chain links TRBV4-3 with TRBJ2-5; D is possibly TRBD1 (6 bases). Germline-derived CDR1 and CDR2 are LGHNA and YSLEER. Trimming took off 3 bases at V and 0 bases at J, with 11 bases between the two ends. The CDR3 length is 15 residues. The CDR3 nucleotides read TGCGCCAGCAGCCAGTCGCAGGGGTACCAAGAGACCCAGTACTTC. As protein: CASSQSQGYQETQYF.

The chain recombines TRBV6-2 or TRBV6-3 with TRBJ2-5, with 10 positions matching TRBD2. V lost 6 bases, J lost 5 bases, and 9 bases stayed unmatched. CDR1 is MNHEY, CDR2 SVGEGT, per germline. The CDR3 is 15 amino acids. The CDR3 protein is CASRLPSGSKETQYF. CDR3 sequence (DNA): TGTGCCAGCAGACTTCCTAGCGGGAGCAAGGAGACCCAGTACTTC.

V and J are TRBV14 and TRBJ2-7, with TRBD2 as a possible D gene (7 bases). Germline values: CDR1 SGHDN, CDR2 FVKESK. CDR3 length equals 15 residues. V was pared by 0 bases and J by 4 bases, with 13 bases between. Here the CDR3 reads CASSQDRGGIYEQYF. Written as DNA, the CDR3 is TGTGCCAGCAGCCAAGATAGGGGGGGAATTTACGAGCAGTACTTC.

The rearrangement links TRBV21-1 to TRBJ2-7; whether TRBD1, the table's D call, matches the DNA was not checked. TRBV21-1 is termed a pseudogene. The CDR3 is made up of 16 amino acids. The CDR3, as DNA: TGTGCCAGCAGCCCCCGGGGGGGGACGGGACCCTACGAGCAGTACTTC. This sequence encodes CASSPRGGTGPYEQYF.

This chain connects TRBV9 to TRBJ2-2; 8 positions agree with TRBD1. This CDR3 has 15 amino acids. V was clipped by 0 bases and J by 3 bases; unmatched bases: 1. Germline values: CDR1 SGDLS, CDR2 YYNGEE. CDR3 nucleotides: TGTGCCAGCAGCGTAGTACAGGGGGACACCGGGGAGCTGTTTTTT. Residues: CASSVVQGDTGELFF.

The chain uses TRBV7-2 and TRBJ2-6; a possible D gene is TRBD2 (5 bases). Germline lookup yields CDR1 SGHTA and CDR2 FQGNSA. V was cut by 2 bases and J by 0 bases, with 5 bases left in between. This CDR3 contains 15 residues. CDR3 nucleotides: TGTGCCAGCAGCTTAACTAGCTCTGGGGCCAACGTCCTGACTTTC. This translates into CASSLTSSGANVLTF.